The 15 T cell receptor beta chains below all came from one sample that was sequenced in a study of radiotherapy plus CTLA-4 blockade in lung cancer (dated by TCRdb to the late 2010s). The protocol used for the library was the immunoSEQ multiplex PCR assay. The table was pulled from immuneACCESS by TCRdb, which kept in-frame rearrangements only. Such tables lose some clones; where checked, under half of the loss comes from unresolved V genes, and the rest has no known cause. The sample contains 83,000 or so clones, roughly four fifths of them found a single time. The ten largest make up just over 0.8% of the sample. The specimen was peripheral blood, collected from a patient treated with radiotherapy plus ipilimumab. Receptor source: a human donor with non-small cell lung cancer who had stable disease on radiotherapy plus ipilimumab.

The V gene is TRBV29-1, the J gene TRBJ1-1; no definite D call. The V gene lost 6 bases and the J gene lost 7 bases, with 15 bases spanning the gap. Germline V gene lookup returns CDR1 SQVTM and CDR2 ANQGSEA. The CDR3 is 12 amino acids. The CDR3 loop is CSVLVGQSEAFF. The CDR3 DNA reads as TGCAGCGTCCTGGTGGGTCAGAGTGAAGCTTTCTTT. Using reference TRBV29-1 and TRBJ1-1 for the parts outside the CDR3, the full variable domain is SAVISQKPSRDICQRGTSLTIQCQVDSQVTMMFWYRQQPGQSLTLIATANQGSEATYESGFVIDKFPISRPNLTFSTLTVSNMSPEDSSIYLCSVLVGQSEAFFGQGTRLTVV.

This clone is classed as medium-sized. V usage is TRBV2 and J usage is TRBJ1-2; maybe TRBD1 (6 bases). The length of the CDR3 is 13 residues. Germline V gene sequence: CDR1 SNHLY, CDR2 FYNNEI. Trimming took 6 bases from V and 4 from J, leaving 12 bases between them. The CDR3 coding sequence is TGTGCCAGCAGCGTCACAGGGATCTATGGCTACACCTTC. Translated, it gives CASSVTGIYGYTF.

The genes are TRBV19 and TRBJ2-1; TRBD2 matches at 9 bases. Germline trimming cut 1 base from V and 4 bases from J; bases unmatched to any gene: 5. This CDR3 spans 16 amino acids. CDR1 LNHDA and CDR2 SQIVND come from the germline V gene (reference sequence). CDR3 in amino acids: CASSIAAAGGYNEQFF. The DNA for the CDR3 is TGTGCCAGTAGTATAGCGGCAGCGGGGGGTTACAATGAGCAGTTCTTC. Full variable domain (missing parts from reference TRBV19 and TRBJ2-1): DGGITQSPKYLFRKEGQNVTLSCEQNLNHDAMYWYRQDPGQGLRLIYYSQIVNDFQKGDIAEGYSVSREKKESFPLTVTSAQKNPTAFYLCASSIAAAGGYNEQFFGPGTRLTVL.

This clone was found a few times. This chain connects TRBV2 to TRBJ1-6; D gene unclear. Trimming stripped 5 bases from V and 11 bases from J, with 10 bases between. Per germline, CDR1 SNHLY and CDR2 FYNNEI. The CDR3 is 12 residues long. CDR3 in amino acids: CASSQQYPPLHF. CDR3 sequence (DNA): TGTGCCAGCAGTCAACAGTACCCACCCCTCCACTTT.

The rearrangement uses TRBV13 and TRBJ2-7; 9 bases map to TRBD2. This CDR3 is 15 amino acids long. The germline V gene encodes CDR1 PRHDT and CDR2 FYEKMQ (reference sequence). The junction had 5 bases not matched to a gene; V was cut back by 3 bases and J by 2 bases. The CDR3 sequence: CASSLRASGTYEQYF. Here the CDR3 DNA reads TGTGCCAGCAGCTTGAGGGCTAGCGGGACCTACGAGCAGTACTTC.

This chain links TRBV19 with TRBJ2-1; D unresolved. Per the germline V gene, CDR1 is LNHDA and CDR2 is SQIVND (reference sequence). The CDR3 loop spans 14 amino acids. Trimming took off 4 bases at V and 8 bases at J, with 15 bases between the two ends. The CDR3 coding sequence is TGTGCCAGTAGTACTCCGATGCTGGTCGATGAGCAGTTCTTC. This translates into CASSTPMLVDEQFF.

The rearrangement links TRBV5-6 to TRBJ1-6, with D possibly being TRBD1 (6 bases). Trimming took off 2 bases at V and 5 bases at J, with 11 bases between the two ends. The germline V gene encodes CDR1 SGHDT and CDR2 YYEEEE. The CDR3 totals 15 residues. CDR3 protein: CASSLQGLNNSPLHF. In nucleotides, the CDR3 is TGTGCCAGCAGCTTACAGGGCCTGAATAATTCACCCCTCCACTTT.

V usage is TRBV27 and J usage is TRBJ2-7; 12 bases are shared with TRBD2. Germline CDR1 and CDR2: MNHEY and SMNVEV (reference sequence). The length of the CDR3 is 16 residues. V trimming: 6 bases; J trimming: 2 bases; junction bases outside the gene matches: 8. This CDR3 reads CASSPFRTSGTYEQYF. For the CDR3, the DNA is TGTGCCAGCAGCCCCTTCCGGACTAGCGGGACCTACGAGCAGTACTTC.

The chain is built from TRBV9 and TRBJ2-1; TRBD2 matches at 9 bases. In germline, CDR1 is SGDLS, CDR2 YYNGEE. The CDR3 spans 15 residues. The junction had 3 bases not matched to a gene; V was cut back by 0 bases and J by 5 bases. The CDR3 DNA follows: TGTGCCAGCAGCGTAGGGGGACTAGCCCACAATGAGCAGTTCTTC. Translation: CASSVGGLAHNEQFF. Complete variable domain (other parts from reference TRBV9 and TRBJ2-1): DSGVTQTPKHLITATGQRVTLRCSPRSGDLSVYWYQQSLDQGLQFLIQYYNGEERAKGNILERFSAQQFPDLHSELNLSSLELGDSALYFCASSVGGLAHNEQFFGPGTRLTVL.

The CDR3 sequence: CASSTYGTGVGNTIYF. CDR3 bases: TGTGCCAGCAGTACCTATGGGACAGGGGTTGGAAACACCATATATTTT. The rearrangement joins TRBV27 to TRBJ1-3, with 10 bases that match TRBD1. CDR1 and CDR2 from the germline V gene are MNHEY and SMNVEV (reference sequence). V shed 5 bases, J shed 3 bases, and the junction held 7 bases outside the gene matches. The CDR3 is 16 residues long.

This chain connects TRBV30 to TRBJ1-2; weak D call: TRBD1 (5 bases). CDR3 length: 12 residues. CDR1 and CDR2 (germline): GTSNPN, SVGIG (reference sequence). Trimming took off 8 bases at V and 2 bases at J, with 12 bases between the two ends. CDR3 in amino acids: CASGQNNYGYTF. The CDR3 bases are TGTGCCAGCGGACAAAACAACTATGGCTACACCTTC.

V usage is TRBV5-6 and J usage is TRBJ1-1; TRBD1 is a possible D gene (6 bases). The germline gives CDR1 SGHDT, CDR2 YYEEEE. The CDR3 has 15 amino acids. V was cut by 0 bases and J by 4 bases, with 13 bases left in between. CDR3 coding DNA: TGTGCCAGCAGCTTGGTAAGCAGGGGAGCCACTGAAGCTTTCTTT. This encodes CASSLVSRGATEAFF.

This chain joins TRBV5-1 and TRBJ2-2; D might be TRBD2 (5 bases). Germline V gene sequence: CDR1 SGHRS, CDR2 YFSETQ. The V end was cut by 0 bases, the J end by 0 bases, with 9 bases between. This CDR3 spans 16 amino acids. CDR3 DNA sequence: TGCGCCAGCAGCTTGGTTGGGAGTCCGAACACCGGGGAGCTGTTTTTT. Translating gives CASSLVGSPNTGELFF.

The J gene is TRBJ2-5, the V gene TRBV13; 8 bases are a match to TRBD2. The CDR3 has 14 residues. Losses at the gene ends were 5 bases for V and 5 bases for J; bases not matched to a gene: 7. The germline CDR1 and CDR2 sequences are PRHDT and FYEKMQ (reference sequence). The CDR3 DNA sequence: TGTGCCAGCAGCCCCCCGACTAGCGCGGAGACCCAGTACTTC. Translating it yields CASSPPTSAETQYF.

The chain links TRBV29-1 to TRBJ2-5; D may be TRBD1 (5 bases). Germline loops: CDR1 SQVTM, CDR2 ANQGSEA. V lost 7 bases, J lost 5 bases, and 11 bases lay in between. The CDR3 has 11 residues. The CDR3 loop is CSARVWETQYF. CDR3 coding DNA: TGCAGCGCCAGGGTTTGGGAGACCCAGTACTTC.